This entry features one TCR beta chain sequence. It has no known antigen specificity. One base away there is no much larger clone; base qualities are not given. This specimen belongs to a study of memory CD4+ T cells and cytomegalovirus serostatus (dated by TCRdb to between 2019 and 2020). For the wider study: The cohort comprised 33 healthy Belgian adults, 9 CMV seropositive and around 24 CMV seronegative. To replicate a published TCR-based CMV serostatus classifier, the study sequenced CD4+ memory TCRbeta repertoires from a Belgian cohort whose cytomegalovirus serostatus was known. Results and caveats for the whole study, not just this receptor: On the Belgian cohort, the classifier based on the original framework reached a median bootstrapped AUC of about 0.96, with a 95% CI of 0.76-1.00. Results were interpreted as suggesting that the CMV-associated TCR signature is largely present in the CD4+ memory repertoire. Of 164 previously reported CMV-associated TCRbeta sequences, 55 to 75 appeared in the CD4+ memory repertoires, each in one to five individuals. CMV serostatus prediction reached a median bootstrapped AUC of about 0.96 with the original framework and 0.91 with a US-trained random forest. Only CD4+CD45RO+ memory cells were sequenced, unlike the original study, which covered naive and memory CD4+ and CD8+ populations.

Inclusive of the bounding cysteine and phenylalanine, the CDR3 is 14 residues long. Of the read, only the CDR3 DNA is kept; its 42 bases are in frame from base 1. CDR1 and CDR2, looked up from the germline V gene (reference sequence), are LNHNV and YYDKDF. V and J are truncated by 5 bases and 2 bases respectively, leaving an intervening sequence of 13 bases. Single viable CD3+CD4+CD8-CD45RO+ cells were sorted as memory CD4+ T cells on a FACSAria II. CMV serostatus was assessed using a Roche Elecsys assay, by which serum IgG against CMV pp150, pp28, p38 and p52 was detected. Once the samples were thawed, total CD4+ T cells were enriched through positive selection using CD4 magnetic microbeads. The samples came from a different study that was designed specifically to examine the CD4+ T cell memory repertoire. Peripheral blood mononuclear cells were isolated and cryopreserved according to standard operating procedures, and serum was kept at -80 degrees C. Staining used CD3-PerCP (BW264/56), CD4-APC (RPA-T4), CD45RO-PE (UCHT1) and CD8-Pacific Orange (3B5) antibodies, with Sytox blue excluding non-viable cells.

Genomic DNA was extracted from sorted cells with the Quick-DNA Microprep Kit. Amplification of TCRbeta DNA was done with the immunoSEQ hsTCRbeta kit, following the protocol from the manufacturer. TCRbeta libraries were sequenced on an Illumina MiSeq instrument. Regarding the original processing steps: Once out-of-frame sequences had been removed, more than 2 million distinct TCRbeta sequences were left, which works out to an average of about 66,813 per individual. Each individual was scored according to the count of 150 to 200 previously reported CMV-associated TCRbeta sequences and the total productive distinct TCRbeta count. A beta-binomial model was reimplemented in Python, and random forests from scikit-learn, run with default parameters, were trained on data from the US cohort. Classifier performance on the Belgian cohort was summarized as median AUC with percentile confidence intervals calculated over 10,000 bootstrap iterations. TCRdb mirrors the immuneACCESS table, restricted to in-frame sequences. Some clones are absent from its copies; in checked studies, under half trace to an unresolved V gene, and the reason for the others is unknown. V, J and clone size reflect that table, while D and trimming were determined from the DNA. The sample includes tens of thousands of clones, with approximately 80% observed a single time. Roughly 0.59% of the sample is in the top ten clones.

The sequence is built from TRBV15 and TRBJ2-7; the D gene cannot be resolved beyond TRBD1 or TRBD2, each matching 5 bases. The TCR sequence derives from an adult in good health and CMV-seronegative. The source material was memory CD4+ T cells from blood. The CDR3 loop reads CATSDQRGPYEQYF. The sequenced DNA is TGTGCCACCAGCGACCAACGGGGCCCCTACGAGCAGTACTTC.